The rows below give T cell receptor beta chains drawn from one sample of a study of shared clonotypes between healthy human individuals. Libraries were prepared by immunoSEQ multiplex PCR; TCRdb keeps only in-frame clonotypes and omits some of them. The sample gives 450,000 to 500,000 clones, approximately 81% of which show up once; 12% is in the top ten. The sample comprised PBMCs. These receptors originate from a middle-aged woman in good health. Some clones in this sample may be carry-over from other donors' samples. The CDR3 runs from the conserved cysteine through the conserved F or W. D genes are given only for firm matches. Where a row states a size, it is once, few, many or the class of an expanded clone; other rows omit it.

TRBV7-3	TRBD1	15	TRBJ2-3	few	CASSTGQGATDTQYF	TGTGCCAGCAGCACCGGACAGGGCGCCACAGATACGCAGTATTTT
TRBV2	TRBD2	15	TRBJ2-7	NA	CASSDPPGGDYEQYF	TGTGCCAGCAGTGACCCCCCGGGAGGGGATTACGAGCAGTACTTC
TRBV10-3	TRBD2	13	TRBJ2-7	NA	CAIGREEGYEQYF	TGTGCCATCGGTCGGGAGGAAGGCTACGAGCAGTACTTC
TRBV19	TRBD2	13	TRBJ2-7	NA	CASSRREAYEQYF	TGTGCCAGTTCAAGGCGGGAGGCCTACGAGCAGTACTTC
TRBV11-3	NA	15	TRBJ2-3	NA	CASSLGGPSTDTQYF	TGTGCCAGCAGCTTAGGGGGCCCTAGCACAGATACGCAGTATTTT
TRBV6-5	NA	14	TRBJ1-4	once	CASSYAVGNEKLFF	TGTGCCAGCAGTTATGCAGTTGGTAATGAAAAACTGTTTTTT
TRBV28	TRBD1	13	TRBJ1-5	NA	CASRGTDNQPQHF	TGTGCCAGCAGAGGGACAGACAATCAGCCCCAGCATTTT
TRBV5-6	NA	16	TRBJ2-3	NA	CASSWLGDSSTDTQYF	TGTGCCAGCAGCTGGCTGGGGGACTCAAGCACAGATACGCAGTATTTT
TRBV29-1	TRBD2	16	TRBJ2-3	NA	CSVEELAGGHSDTQYF	TGCAGCGTTGAAGAACTAGCGGGAGGGCACTCAGATACGCAGTATTTT
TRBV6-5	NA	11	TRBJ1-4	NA	CASSRPDRLFF	TGTGCCAGCAGCCGACCAGACAGGCTGTTTTTT
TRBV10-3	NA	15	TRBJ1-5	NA	CAISQGGAYNQPQHF	TGTGCCATCAGTCAGGGTGGGGCTTATAATCAGCCCCAGCATTTT
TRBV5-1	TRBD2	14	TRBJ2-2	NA	CASSGLGNTGELFF	TGCGCCAGCTCGGGACTAGGAAACACCGGGGAGCTGTTTTTT
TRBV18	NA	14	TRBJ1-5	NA	CASSRIEGDQPQHF	TGTGCCAGCTCACGCATCGAGGGGGATCAGCCCCAGCATTTT
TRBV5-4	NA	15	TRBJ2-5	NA	CASSPRTGGEETQYF	TGTGCCAGCAGCCCCAGGACAGGCGGGGAAGAGACCCAGTACTTC
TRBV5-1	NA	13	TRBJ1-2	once	CASSPTVNYGYTF	TGCGCCAGCAGCCCCACCGTGAACTATGGCTACACCTTC
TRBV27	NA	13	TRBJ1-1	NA	CASSFGQYTEAFF	TGTGCCAGCAGTTTCGGACAGTACACTGAAGCTTTCTTT
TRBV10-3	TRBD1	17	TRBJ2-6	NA	CAISDFTGVGGANVLTF	TGTGCCATCAGTGACTTCACAGGGGTAGGTGGGGCCAACGTCCTGACTTTC
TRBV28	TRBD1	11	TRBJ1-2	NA	CASGHRGGYTF	TGTGCCAGCGGGCACAGGGGTGGCTACACCTTC
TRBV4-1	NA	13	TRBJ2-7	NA	CASSQRTGHEQYF	TGCGCCAGCAGCCAACGTACAGGGCACGAGCAGTACTTC
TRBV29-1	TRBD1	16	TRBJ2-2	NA	CSALIQTGPNTGELFF	TGCAGCGCCCTCATACAGACAGGGCCGAACACCGGGGAGCTGTTTTTT
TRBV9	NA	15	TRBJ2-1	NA	CASSVLDQASHEQFF	TGTGCCAGCAGCGTATTGGACCAAGCTTCACATGAGCAGTTCTTC
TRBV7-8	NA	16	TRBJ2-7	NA	CASTPEVGRFSYEQYF	TGTGCCAGCACCCCGGAGGTTGGGAGGTTCTCCTACGAGCAGTACTTC
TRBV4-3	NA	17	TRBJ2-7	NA	CASSQKPPGTASGEQYF	TGCGCCAGCAGCCAAAAACCACCCGGGACGGCCTCAGGCGAGCAGTACTTC
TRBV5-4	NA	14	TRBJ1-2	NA	CASSPVNREYGYTF	TGTGCCAGCAGCCCGGTGAACAGGGAATATGGCTACACCTTC
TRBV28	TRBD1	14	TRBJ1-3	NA	CASSGDSSGNTIYF	TGTGCCAGCAGTGGGGACAGCTCTGGAAACACCATATATTTT
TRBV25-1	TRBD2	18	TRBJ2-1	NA	CASSEGRTGGPSGNEQFF	TGTGCCAGCAGTGAGGGCAGGACGGGAGGGCCGAGTGGAAATGAGCAGTTCTTC
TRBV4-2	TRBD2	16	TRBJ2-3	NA	CASSRRAGGSTDTQYF	TGTGCCAGCAGCCGCCGAGCGGGAGGGAGCACAGATACGCAGTATTTT
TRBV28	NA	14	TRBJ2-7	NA	CASSPETGSYEQYF	TGTGCCAGCAGTCCCGAGACAGGAAGTTACGAGCAGTACTTC
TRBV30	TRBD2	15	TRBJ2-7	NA	CAWRGLAGGTYEQYF	TGTGCCTGGAGAGGACTAGCGGGAGGGACCTACGAGCAGTACTTC
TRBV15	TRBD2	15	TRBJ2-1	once	CATSRGLAAYNEQFF	TGTGCCACCAGCAGAGGACTAGCGGCCTACAATGAGCAGTTCTTC
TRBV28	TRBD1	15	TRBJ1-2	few	CASSPPGGNNYGYTF	TGTGCCAGCAGTCCCCCAGGGGGGAATAACTATGGCTACACCTTC
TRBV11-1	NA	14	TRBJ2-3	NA	CASSLYSGTDTQYF	TGTGCCAGCAGCTTATATTCCGGCACAGATACGCAGTATTTT
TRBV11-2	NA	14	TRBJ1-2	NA	CASSSGPRRSGYTF	TGTGCCAGCAGCTCCGGACCGAGGAGGTCTGGCTACACCTTC
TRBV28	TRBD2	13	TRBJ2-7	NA	CVSGRGGSYEQYF	TGTGTTAGCGGGAGAGGTGGCTCCTACGAGCAGTACTTC
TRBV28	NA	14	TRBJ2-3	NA	CASIWGGGTDTQYF	TGTGCCAGCATATGGGGAGGGGGAACAGATACGCAGTATTTT
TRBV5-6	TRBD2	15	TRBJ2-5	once	CASSLATGGRETQYF	TGTGCCAGCAGCTTGGCCACGGGAGGCCGCGAGACCCAGTACTTC
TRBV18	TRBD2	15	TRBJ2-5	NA	CASSRSSGYQETQYF	TGTGCCAGCTCACGGTCTAGCGGGTACCAAGAGACCCAGTACTTC
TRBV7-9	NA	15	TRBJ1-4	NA	CASSSGGPTNEKLFF	TGTGCCAGCAGCTCGGGAGGTCCAACTAATGAAAAACTGTTTTTT
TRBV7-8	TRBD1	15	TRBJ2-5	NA	CASSWGTGLGETQYF	TGTGCCAGCAGCTGGGGGACAGGCCTAGGAGAGACCCAGTACTTC
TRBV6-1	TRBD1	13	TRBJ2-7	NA	CAGGTGALYEQYF	TGTGCCGGAGGGACAGGGGCGCTTTACGAGCAGTACTTC
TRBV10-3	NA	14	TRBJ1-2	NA	CAISEPGRNYGYTF	TGTGCCATCAGTGAGCCCGGACGGAACTATGGCTACACCTTC
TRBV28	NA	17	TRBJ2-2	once	CASRPHEGRDPTGELFF	TGTGCCAGCAGGCCCCACGAGGGGCGGGACCCCACCGGGGAGCTGTTTTTT
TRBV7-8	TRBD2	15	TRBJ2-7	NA	CASSLLAGRNYEQYF	TGTGCCAGCAGCTTGTTAGCGGGTAGGAACTACGAGCAGTACTTC
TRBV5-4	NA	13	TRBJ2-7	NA	CASSLDRLYEQYF	TGTGCCAGCAGCTTGGACAGGTTGTACGAGCAGTACTTC
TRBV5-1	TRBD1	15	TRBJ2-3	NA	CASSLEDRGSDTQYF	TGCGCCAGCAGCTTGGAGGACAGGGGTTCAGATACGCAGTATTTT
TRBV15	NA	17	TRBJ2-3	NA	CATSSRHGRRITDTQYF	TGTGCCACCAGCAGTCGACATGGGAGGCGGATCACAGATACGCAGTATTTT
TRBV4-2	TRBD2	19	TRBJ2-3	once	CASSTKGAVAGAGTDTQYF	TGTGCCAGCAGCACGAAGGGGGCGGTAGCGGGAGCGGGCACAGATACGCAGTATTTT
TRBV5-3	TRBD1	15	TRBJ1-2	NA	CARSSNRGHSNGYTF	TGTGCCAGAAGCTCAAACAGGGGACATAGTAATGGCTACACCTTC
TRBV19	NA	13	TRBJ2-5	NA	CASSALALETQYF	TGTGCCAGTTCCGCCCTGGCCTTGGAGACCCAGTACTTC
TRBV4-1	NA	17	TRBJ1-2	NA	CASSQDGGAGVKLGYTF	TGCGCCAGCAGCCAAGATGGGGGGGCAGGGGTGAAGTTGGGCTACACCTTC
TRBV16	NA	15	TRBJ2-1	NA	CASSQFSPLNNEQFF	TGTGCCAGCAGCCAATTTTCACCCCTTAACAATGAGCAGTTCTTC
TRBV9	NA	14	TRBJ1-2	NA	CASSVAAGHYGYTF	TGTGCCAGCAGCGTAGCGGCGGGTCACTATGGCTACACCTTC
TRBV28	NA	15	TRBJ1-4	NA	CASSLLARSYEKLFF	TGTGCCAGCAGTTTACTCGCCCGGTCCTATGAAAAACTGTTTTTT
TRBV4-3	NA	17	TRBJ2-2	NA	CASSQEGQGSNTGELFF	TGCGCCAGCAGCCAAGAGGGCCAGGGCTCGAACACCGGGGAGCTGTTTTTT
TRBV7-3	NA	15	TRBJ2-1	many	CASRNAGPKYNEQFF	TGTGCCAGCAGGAACGCAGGACCAAAGTACAATGAGCAGTTCTTC
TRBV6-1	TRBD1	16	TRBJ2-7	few	CASSEAAGQGTHEQYF	TGTGCCAGCAGTGAAGCGGCGGGACAGGGTACCCACGAGCAGTACTTC